Each of the 28 T cell receptor beta chains below was sequenced from the same sample in a study of blood T cell repertoires in COVID-19. TCRdb's copy holds only in-frame clones and misses some; the assay was immunoSEQ multiplex PCR. This sample has roughly 430,000 clones, with 70% to 90% found just once. What was sequenced was PBMCs or T cells enriched from blood (not recorded which). These TCRs come from a woman under 30 who had been exposed to COVID-19.

The genes are TRBV4-1 and TRBJ1-5; TRBD1 agrees at 7 bases. Germline CDR1 is MGHRA and CDR2 is YSYEKL. V shed 4 bases and J 7 bases; nucleotides not matched to a gene: 10. The CDR3 length is 15 residues. CDR3 protein: CASSPEVGGQQPQHF. The CDR3 DNA is TGCGCCAGCAGCCCAGAGGTCGGGGGACAGCAGCCCCAGCATTTT.

The V and J genes are TRBV4-3 and TRBJ1-2, with D tentatively TRBD1 (5 bases). The CDR3 loop spans 15 amino acids. The germline V gene encodes CDR1 LGHNA and CDR2 YSLEER. Trimming removed 6 bases from V and 8 bases from J, with 22 bases in between. CDR3 loop: CASRPGGAGSVGYTF. The CDR3 region has the DNA TGCGCCAGCAGACCCGGAGGGGCAGGGTCTGTGGGCTACACCTTC.

The chain has TRBV4-3 and TRBJ1-5; D uncertain. The CDR3 contains 13 residues. V shed 2 bases and J shed 9 bases, with 11 bases lying between them. Germline CDR1 reads LGHNA; CDR2 reads YSLEER. CDR3 loop: CASSQKELGPQHF. CDR3 sequence (DNA): TGCGCCAGCAGCCAAAAGGAGTTAGGGCCCCAGCATTTT.

In nucleotides, the CDR3 is TGTGCCAGCAGCTTTACGATGACAGGCCCTAATGAAAAACTGTTTTTT. Residues: CASSFTMTGPNEKLFF. V is TRBV5-6 and J is TRBJ1-4, with D possibly being TRBD1 (6 bases). V was trimmed by 2 bases and J by 3 bases, leaving 14 bases between them. The CDR3 runs to 16 residues. In germline, CDR1 is SGHDT, CDR2 YYEEEE.

CDR3 DNA sequence: TGTGCCAGTAGTACAGGGGACTACACTCAGCCCCAGCATTTT. Amino acids: CASSTGDYTQPQHF. This chain links TRBV19 with TRBJ1-5; perhaps TRBD1 as D (6 bases). Germline CDR1 reads LNHDA; CDR2 reads SQIVND (reference sequence). The CDR3 spans 14 residues. V was trimmed by 4 bases and J by 6 bases, leaving 13 bases between them. Full variable domain (rest looked up from reference TRBV19 and TRBJ1-5): DGGITQSPKYLFRKEGQNVTLSCEQNLNHDAMYWYRQDPGQGLRLIYYSQIVNDFQKGDIAEGYSVSREKKESFPLTVTSAQKNPTAFYLCASSTGDYTQPQHFGDGTRLSIL.

V usage is TRBV6-5 and J usage is TRBJ2-2, with D uncertain. The V gene's germline CDR1 is MNHEY and CDR2 SVGAGI. This CDR3 comprises 12 residues. V lost 4 bases to trimming and J lost 6 bases, with 6 bases between them. In DNA form, the CDR3 reads TGTGCCAGCAGTTTCAGGTCCGGGGAGCTGTTTTTT. As protein: CASSFRSGELFF.

V gene TRBV3-1 (or the pseudogene TRBV3-2) combines with J gene TRBJ2-3, with 13 bases fitting TRBD2. The CDR3 is 17 amino acids. V was clipped by 3 bases and J by 5 bases; unmatched bases: 8. In germline, CDR1 is LGHDT, CDR2 YNNKEL (reference sequence). CDR3 nucleotides: TGTGCCAGCAGCCAGGCCCGGACTAGCGGGAGAAAAGATACGCAGTATTTT. Amino acids: CASSQARTSGRKDTQYF.

The chain recombines TRBV19 with TRBJ2-1; 8 positions agree with TRBD2. V lost 2 bases, J lost 10 bases, and 16 bases stayed unmatched. The CDR3 is made up of 17 amino acids. The germline gives CDR1 LNHDA, CDR2 SQIVND (reference sequence). The CDR3 spells CASSINSLGGGMSEQFF. DNA for the CDR3: TGTGCCAGTAGTATAAATTCCCTGGGCGGGGGGATGAGCGAGCAGTTCTTC.

The rearrangement uses TRBV12-3 or TRBV12-4 and TRBJ2-7; TRBD2 aligns across 7 bases. The junction had 6 bases not matched to a gene; V was cut back by 3 bases and J by 7 bases. The CDR3 sequence is 13 residues long. This CDR3 reads CASSFGLVGEQYF. The CDR3 DNA sequence: TGTGCCAGCAGTTTTGGACTAGTGGGTGAGCAGTACTTC.

The chain is built from TRBV12-3 or TRBV12-4 and TRBJ1-1; D is possibly TRBD1 (5 bases). Trimming took off 6 bases at V and 6 bases at J, with 11 bases between the two ends. This CDR3 has 12 amino acids. Here the CDR3 reads CASRPRVSEAFF. For the CDR3, the DNA is TGTGCCAGCAGGCCCAGGGTGTCTGAAGCTTTCTTT.

The chain employs TRBV3-1 (or the pseudogene TRBV3-2) and TRBJ1-4, with a possible D match to TRBD1 (5 bases). Looked up from germline, CDR1 is LGHDT and CDR2 is YNNKEL (reference sequence). V lost 4 bases, J lost 0 bases, and 12 bases lay in between. The CDR3 is made up of 16 amino acids. Here the CDR3 DNA reads TGTGCCAGCAGCCTAAGCGGGACTGCAACTAATGAAAAACTGTTTTTT. Protein: CASSLSGTATNEKLFF.

As for this clone: Relative to the germline gene, one junction end is altered; a read error may explain this. This chain uses TRBV27 with TRBJ2-7, with D maybe TRBD2 (5 bases). Germline V lookup: CDR1 MNHEY, CDR2 SMNVEV (reference sequence). The CDR3 is 14 amino acids. CDR3 in amino acids: CASSPAAGGVTTNF. The CDR3, as DNA: TGTGCCAGCAGTCCAGCCGCGGGTGGCGTCACCACTAACTTC.

This rearrangement joins TRBV7-6 to TRBJ2-7; tentatively, D is TRBD2 (5 bases). The CDR3 spans 15 residues. Per germline, CDR1 SGHVS and CDR2 FNYEAQ. Trimming removed 2 bases at V and 1 base at J, with 12 bases between. DNA of the CDR3: TGTGCCAGCAGCTTATTTCGGGGTGAATCCTACGAGCAGTACTTC. Translating it yields CASSLFRGESYEQYF.

J is TRBJ1-5 and V is TRBV19; 9 bases are a match to TRBD1. The CDR3 loop spans 16 amino acids. Trimming removed 5 bases from V and 3 bases from J; junction bases left unmatched: 8. Germline CDR1 and CDR2: LNHDA and SQIVND (reference sequence). The CDR3 spells CASSVLTGGYNQPQHF. Here the CDR3 DNA reads TGTGCCAGTAGTGTTCTTACAGGGGGCTACAATCAGCCCCAGCATTTT.

The V call is TRBV6-1, the J call TRBJ2-7, with D possibly matching TRBD1 (5 bases). Between the trimmed V and J ends, which lost 3 bases and 1 base, there was a span of 22 bases. Germline V CDR1 and CDR2: MNHNS, SASEGT. This CDR3 is built from 18 residues. CDR3 residues: CASSDRPGYSIGSYEQYF. CDR3 DNA sequence: TGTGCCAGCAGTGATCGTCCAGGGTATTCGATAGGATCCTACGAGCAGTACTTC.

This chain links TRBV28 with TRBJ2-7, with 7 bases that match TRBD2. The CDR3 spans 12 residues. Trimming took 11 bases from V and 3 from J; bases not matched to a gene: 7. CDR1 MDHEN and CDR2 SYDVKM come from the germline V gene. In nucleotides, the CDR3 is TGTGCCTGGGGGGGACCGAACTACGAGCAGTACTTC. Its protein product is CAWGGPNYEQYF.

This chain connects TRBV6-2 or TRBV6-3 to TRBJ2-3; 8 nucleotides align to TRBD2. The V and J ends lost 4 bases and 3 bases, in that order; junction bases with no gene match: 9. Germline lookup yields CDR1 MNHEY and CDR2 SVGEGT. This CDR3 is built from 16 residues. CDR3 DNA: TGTGCCAGCAGTTCCACCCCTGGCGGGGGGACAGATACGCAGTATTTT. Amino acids: CASSSTPGGGTDTQYF.

The V call is TRBV6-4, the J call TRBJ1-6; D remains unclear. This CDR3 region has 14 residues. V shed 3 bases and J shed 7 bases, with 10 bases lying between them. Germline V gives CDR1 MRHNA, CDR2 SNTAGT. The CDR3 sequence: CASSDGRTNSPLHF. For the CDR3, the DNA is TGTGCCAGCAGTGATGGCAGAACAAATTCACCCCTCCACTTT.

The chain carries TRBV7-8 and TRBJ1-4; 7 positions match TRBD1. In germline, CDR1 is SGHVS, CDR2 FQNEAQ. The length of the CDR3 is 15 residues. J gave up 5 bases and V 5 bases, and 8 bases lay outside the gene matches. The chain's CDR3 is CASSPTGQANEKLFF. The DNA for the CDR3 is TGTGCCAGCAGCCCCACTGGACAGGCAAATGAAAAACTGTTTTTT.

This chain connects TRBV5-1 to TRBJ1-1; the D is unclear. There are 14 residues in the CDR3. The germline V gene encodes CDR1 SGHRS and CDR2 YFSETQ. The ends were cut back, 4 bases at V and 4 bases at J, with 14 bases in the middle. The CDR3 loop is CASSHLSGSTEAFF. CDR3 DNA sequence: TGCGCCAGCAGCCACCTAAGCGGTAGCACTGAAGCTTTCTTT.

The V and J genes are TRBV28 and TRBJ1-2; D gene uncertain. Germline loops: CDR1 MDHEN, CDR2 SYDVKM. With 4 bases removed from V and 4 bases from J, the gap between germline ends came to 13 bases. There are 14 residues in the CDR3. The CDR3 sequence: CASSSVVRSYGYTF. The CDR3 bases are TGTGCCAGCAGTTCCGTAGTCAGGTCCTATGGCTACACCTTC.

This clone has a handful of counts. The chain couples TRBV28 to TRBJ2-7; TRBD2 is a possible D gene (6 bases). Germline V gene lookup returns CDR1 MDHEN and CDR2 SYDVKM. The CDR3 is 14 amino acids. Trimming left V 0 bases short and J 5 bases short, with 11 bases between. In DNA form, the CDR3 reads TGTGCCAGCAGTTTATGGGAGGGGTCGCACGAGCAGTACTTC. Translated: CASSLWEGSHEQYF.

This sequence joins TRBV7-2 and TRBJ2-3; no clear D gene. Trimming removed 1 base from V and 6 bases from J, with 8 bases in between. The V gene's germline CDR1 is SGHTA and CDR2 FQGNSA. The CDR3 has 13 amino acids. The CDR3: CASSLGAADTQYF. Written as DNA, the CDR3 is TGTGCCAGCAGCTTAGGCGCGGCTGATACGCAGTATTTT.

This sequence joins TRBV28 and TRBJ2-2; possibly TRBD1 for D (5 bases). V lost 3 bases and J 1 base, leaving 9 bases between the germline ends. Germline CDR1 reads MDHEN; CDR2 reads SYDVKM. The CDR3 runs 15 residues. As DNA, the CDR3 is TGTGCCAGCAGTTTTAAAAGGGGGAACACCGGGGAGCTGTTTTTT. Encoded protein: CASSFKRGNTGELFF.

The chain recombines TRBV6-5 with TRBJ2-4, with 7 bases that match TRBD1. This CDR3 has 14 residues. Trimming at V came to 8 bases and at J to 0 bases, leaving 4 bases not matched to a gene. Germline CDR1 reads MNHEY; CDR2 reads SVGAGI. The CDR3 DNA reads as TGTGCCAGCCAAAGACAGGGAGCCAAAAACATTCAGTACTTC. It is translated as CASQRQGAKNIQYF.

This clone showed up just a few times. This chain connects TRBV6-5 to TRBJ2-2; possibly TRBD1 for D (5 bases). V was cut by 0 bases and J by 3 bases, with 8 bases left in between. Germline V gives CDR1 MNHEY, CDR2 SVGAGI. The CDR3 covers 15 residues. The CDR3 DNA reads as TGTGCCAGCAGTTACTCACCAGGGCACACCGGGGAGCTGTTTTTT. This gives the protein CASSYSPGHTGELFF.

This chain joins TRBV6-4 and TRBJ1-6; the D is unclear. The CDR3 extends over 14 amino acids. The V end lost 2 bases, the J end lost 9 bases, and 11 bases lay between the germline ends. CDR1 and CDR2 (germline): MRHNA, SNTAGT. The CDR3 DNA is TGTGCCAGCAGTGACCAGGAGGCAGGTTCACCCCTCCACTTT. Residues: CASSDQEAGSPLHF.

In its sample, this clone was seen once. The gene calls are TRBV3-1 (or the pseudogene TRBV3-2) and TRBJ1-4, with 8 bases matching TRBD1. V lost 3 bases, J lost 8 bases, and 11 bases stayed unmatched. The CDR3 covers 16 residues. Germline CDR1 LGHDT, CDR2 YNNKEL (reference sequence). The DNA for the CDR3 is TGTGCCAGCAGCCAGCAACGACAGGGGCAAGACGAAAAACTGTTTTTT. Translating gives CASSQQRQGQDEKLFF.